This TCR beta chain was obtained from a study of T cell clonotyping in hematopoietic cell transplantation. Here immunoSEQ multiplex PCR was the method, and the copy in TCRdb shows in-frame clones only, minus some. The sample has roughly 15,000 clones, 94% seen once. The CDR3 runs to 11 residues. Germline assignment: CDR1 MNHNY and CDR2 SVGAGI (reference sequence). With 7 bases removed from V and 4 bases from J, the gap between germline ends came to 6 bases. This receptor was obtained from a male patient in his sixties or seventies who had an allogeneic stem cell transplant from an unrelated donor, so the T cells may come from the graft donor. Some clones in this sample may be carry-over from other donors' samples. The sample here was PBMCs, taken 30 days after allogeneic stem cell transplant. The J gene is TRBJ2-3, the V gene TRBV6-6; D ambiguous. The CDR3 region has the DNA TGTGCCAGCAACCGACCAGATACGCAGTATTTT. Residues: CASNRPDTQYF.